This entry features one TCR beta chain sequence. Per germline, CDR1 DFQATT and CDR2 SNEGSKA (reference sequence). This CDR3 spans 15 amino acids. V was pared by 3 bases and J by 5 bases, with 17 bases between. Authors' methods: Amplification with reference gene primers provided the estimates of nucleated cell counts. Clones were read by immunoSEQ multiplex PCR, and TCRdb kept only the in-frame ones, dropping some. D and trimming were read from the DNA, whereas the V and J calls and clone size are those reported in that table. This table holds 80,000 to 100,000 clones, over 70% found once. The data belong to a study of blood T cell repertoires in COVID-19. In the study overall: Collection of acute and convalescent COVID-19 samples took place in the United States, Italy and Spain. The analysed material was cDNA or gDNA that came from T cells, B-cell-depleted T cells, or PBMCs.

Specimen: peripheral blood. This rearrangement joins TRBV20-1 to TRBJ2-1; possibly TRBD1 for D (5 bases). The clonotype originates from a man aged 60 to 75 with acute or convalescent COVID-19. This chain's CDR3 is CSASIEVGRNNEQFF. CDR3 bases: TGCAGTGCTAGTATCGAGGTGGGGCGAAACAATGAGCAGTTCTTC.